The source of this T cell receptor beta chain is a study of blood T cell repertoires in COVID-19. In this sample, this clone turned up once. Measured with immunoSEQ multiplex PCR; TCRdb has only the in-frame clones, and not every one. The sample shows 150,000 to 160,000 clones, about 80% of them seen only once. The CDR3 is 14 residues long. The junction had 11 bases not matched to a gene; V was cut back by 6 bases and J by 9 bases. The germline V gene has CDR1 MNHNS and CDR2 SASEGT. This clonotype was sampled from a man between 60 and 70 years old with acute or convalescent COVID-19. This chain uses TRBV6-1 with TRBJ2-1, with 7 bases matching TRBD1. Sequencing was done on a sample of peripheral blood. The chain's CDR3 is CASRDRESVSEQFF. CDR3 in DNA: TGTGCCAGCAGAGACAGGGAAAGTGTGAGTGAGCAGTTCTTC.